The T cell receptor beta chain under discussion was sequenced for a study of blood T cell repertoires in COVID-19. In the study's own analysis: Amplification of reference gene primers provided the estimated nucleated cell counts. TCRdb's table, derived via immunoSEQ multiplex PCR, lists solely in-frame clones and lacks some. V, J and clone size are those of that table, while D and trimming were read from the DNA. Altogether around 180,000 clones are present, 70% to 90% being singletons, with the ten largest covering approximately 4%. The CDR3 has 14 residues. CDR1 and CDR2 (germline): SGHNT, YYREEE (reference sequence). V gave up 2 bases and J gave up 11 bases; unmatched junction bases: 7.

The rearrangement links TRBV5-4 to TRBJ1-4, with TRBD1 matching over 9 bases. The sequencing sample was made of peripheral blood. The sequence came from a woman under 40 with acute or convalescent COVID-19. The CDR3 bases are TGTGCCAGCAGCTTTTCCGGGACAGGGAGGAAACTGTTTTTT. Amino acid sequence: CASSFSGTGRKLFF.